Listed below are T cell receptor beta chains from one sample, sequenced in a study of human T cells and chemical hapten exposure. TCRdb itself ran the RACE reads through MiXCR, one entry per CDR3 protein. The profile shows some 41,000 distinct CDR3 sequences, under 5% of them singletons. Sequences were derived from whole blood, sampled in connection with sensitization to the hapten diphenylcyclopropenone (DPC). These TCRs come from a man aged 50-60 years with alopecia areata. Some clones in this sample may be carry-over from other donors' samples. Each CDR3 is given without its conserved first and last residue.

CDR3: SARDLAGGRTGDEQF; V: TRBV20-1; J: TRBJ2-1
CDR3: ASSLPRGRRSEAF; V: TRBV4-1; J: TRBJ1-1
CDR3: SAYTDRAGETQY; V: TRBV20-1; J: TRBJ2-5
CDR3: SVEGHDSGELF; V: TRBV29-1; J: TRBJ2-2
CDR3: ASSLGQGGYGYT; V: TRBV27; J: TRBJ1-2
CDR3: ASSSYYEQY; V: TRBV7-2; J: TRBJ2-7
CDR3: ASSPTGGPYEQY; V: TRBV18; J: TRBJ2-7
CDR3: ASSLRENYGYT; V: TRBV27; J: TRBJ1-2
CDR3: ASSGSKGEPQH; V: TRBV10-2; J: TRBJ1-5
CDR3: ASSPLWGAETQY; V: TRBV28; J: TRBJ2-5
CDR3: ASRTTGTSGGGGDTQY; V: TRBV7-2; J: TRBJ2-3
CDR3: ASSLEQNTEAF; V: TRBV5-1; J: TRBJ1-1
CDR3: SVNPGLGKNIQY; V: TRBV29-1; J: TRBJ2-4
CDR3: ASSLTPSQGFSHEQY; V: TRBV27; J: TRBJ2-7